This TCR beta chain was captured in a study of human T cells and chemical hapten exposure. The germline gives CDR1 SQVTM, CDR2 ANQGSEA. Trimming stripped 2 bases from V and 1 base from J, with 8 bases between. This CDR3 is 13 amino acids long. At least ten counts were recorded for this clonotype. The sample's time point: patch test 1, 2 weeks after DPC sensitization. Treatment reported: therapeutic diphenylcyclopropenone sensitization with weekly scalp DPC. TCRdb re-derived calls from the RACE reads in MiXCR, one entry per CDR3 protein. The sample lists fewer than 200,000 distinct CDR3 sequences; 20% to 25% were seen once.

Sequenced material: whole blood, taken in connection with sensitization to the hapten diphenylcyclopropenone (DPC). J is TRBJ1-2 and V is TRBV29-1; D ambiguous. The clonotype was recovered from a woman in her fifties or sixties with alopecia areata. Some clones in this sample may be carry-over from other donors' samples. The CDR3 DNA sequence: TGCAGCGTTGAATTGGCGGTTAACTATGGCTACACCTTC. Encoded protein: CSVELAVNYGYTF.